The sequence of this TCR beta chain was determined in a study of sequential checkpoint blockade in melanoma. Sample treatment: randomized to nivolumab then ipilimumab (arm A) or the reverse (arm B). TCRdb keeps only in-frame clones here, not all; method: immunoSEQ multiplex PCR. The table has about 11,000 clones, around 56% seen once. Per germline, CDR1 SGDLS and CDR2 YYNGEE. The CDR3 loop spans 16 amino acids. V was clipped by 4 bases and J by 4 bases, with 20 bases between them. The chain uses TRBV9 and TRBJ1-1; the D gene is possibly TRBD1 (5 bases). The TCR comes from a human donor with melanoma. The material was CD8+ T cells sorted from blood (inferred from file names), obtained from a patient given nivolumab and ipilimumab in sequence. The CDR3 region has the DNA TGTGCCAGCAGCACCCGACAGAGCACGCCTGGCACTGAAGCTTTCTTT. This gives the protein CASSTRQSTPGTEAFF.